Listed here are 24 T cell receptor beta chains from one sample, sequenced in a study of OX40 agonist ivuxolimab in advanced cancers. TCRdb's copy holds only in-frame clones and misses some; the assay was immunoSEQ multiplex PCR. The repertoire holds 30,000 or so clones, with approximately 91% as singletons. The sample consisted of CD4+ or CD8+ T cells sorted from blood, taken in a trial of the OX40 agonist ivuxolimab. The receptors derive from an adult with an advanced solid tumor such as melanoma, head and neck, liver or kidney cancer.

Here the CDR3 reads CATRTGGGGYTF. The CDR3 DNA is TGTGCCACCCGGACAGGGGGGGGTGGCTACACCTTC. The chain uses TRBV9 and TRBJ1-2; 10 bases are shared with TRBD1. Trimming removed 9 bases from V and 7 bases from J; junction bases left unmatched: 6. This CDR3 has 12 residues. From germline, CDR1 is SGDLS and CDR2 YYNGEE.

The rearrangement links TRBV18 to TRBJ2-3; 9 positions match TRBD2. The CDR3 sequence is 14 residues long. Germline V gives CDR1 KGHSH, CDR2 LQKENI. Unmatched junction bases numbered 2, after V lost 4 bases and J lost 3 bases. The CDR3 DNA is TGTGCCAGCTCACGTGGACTAGCGACAGATACGCAGTATTTT. Its translation is CASSRGLATDTQYF. The complete variable domain, with remaining parts taken from reference TRBV18 and TRBJ2-3, reads NAGVMQNPRHLVRRRGQEARLRCSPMKGHSHVYWYRQLPEEGLKFMVYLQKENIIDESGMPKERFSAEFPKEGPSILRIQQVVRGDSAAYFCASSRGLATDTQYFGPGTRLTVL.

The J gene is TRBJ2-1, the V gene TRBV29-1; 11 positions agree with TRBD1. Unmatched junction bases numbered 6, after V lost 2 bases and J lost 9 bases. The CDR3 consists of 14 residues. CDR1 and CDR2 (germline): SQVTM, ANQGSEA. The CDR3 DNA reads as TGCAGCGTTGAAAAGGGACAGGGGGTGAGTGAGCAGTTCTTC. Encoded protein: CSVEKGQGVSEQFF.

V gene TRBV19 combines with J gene TRBJ2-1; perhaps TRBD2 as D (6 bases). The CDR3 consists of 15 residues. Germline CDR1 LNHDA, CDR2 SQIVND (reference sequence). V lost 3 bases, J lost 6 bases, and 15 bases lay in between. In DNA, the CDR3 is TGTGCCAGTAGTATTATTCTTCGCGGGACCAATGAGCAGTTCTTC. Its translation is CASSIILRGTNEQFF.

The V and J genes are TRBV5-1 and TRBJ2-3, with D hard to call. Germline V gives CDR1 SGHRS, CDR2 YFSETQ. Trimming shortened V by 2 bases and J by 3 bases, and 16 bases separated the two germline ends. This CDR3 has 16 residues. The CDR3 DNA reads as TGCGCCAGCAGCTTCAGGCCGGGCCCCGGGACAGATACGCAGTATTTT. Its translation is CASSFRPGPGTDTQYF.

The chain joins TRBV6-1 to TRBJ1-5; 9 nucleotides match TRBD1. The junction had 4 bases not matched to a gene; V was cut back by 5 bases and J by 5 bases. The length of the CDR3 is 14 residues. Looked up from germline, CDR1 is MNHNS and CDR2 is SASEGT. In DNA form, the CDR3 reads TGTGCCAGCAGTTCGGGACAGGGCTATCAGCCCCAGCATTTT. Its protein product is CASSSGQGYQPQHF.

V gene TRBV6-5 combines with J gene TRBJ1-5; the D is unclear. The V end was cut by 6 bases, the J end by 5 bases, with 11 bases between. The CDR3 spans 13 residues. Germline values: CDR1 MNHEY, CDR2 SVGAGI. The CDR3 DNA follows: TGTGCCAGCAGCACCGGCATGCATCAGCCCCAGCATTTT. Its protein product is CASSTGMHQPQHF.

This clone was picked up one time. The chain is built from TRBV6-1 and TRBJ2-5, with a tentative D call TRBD2 (6 bases). The CDR3 is made up of 14 amino acids. Trimming removed 1 base at V and 3 bases at J, with 9 bases between. CDR1 and CDR2 (germline): MNHNS, SASEGT. CDR3 residues: CASSEGTIKETQYF. For the CDR3, the DNA is TGTGCCAGCAGTGAAGGGACTATAAAAGAGACCCAGTACTTC.

The rearrangement uses TRBV21-1 and TRBJ2-7; the D call of TRBD1 is as the table states it, not checked on the DNA. TRBV21-1 is a listed pseudogene. The CDR3 runs 17 residues. The DNA for the CDR3 is TGTGCCAGCAGCAAACGCGATCGAGGACAGGGATCCTACGAGCAGTACTTC. This translates into CASSKRDRGQGSYEQYF.

The rearrangement uses TRBV5-4 and TRBJ2-3, with D perhaps matching TRBD1 or TRBD2 (5 bases each). Germline assignment: CDR1 SGHNT and CDR2 YYREEE (reference sequence). This CDR3 is built from 17 residues. Trimming left V 4 bases short and J 0 bases short, with 18 bases between. The chain's CDR3 is CASSPSLWDGSTDTQYF. The CDR3 DNA sequence: TGTGCCAGCAGCCCGTCCTTGTGGGACGGGAGCACAGATACGCAGTATTTT.

The V and J genes are TRBV9 and TRBJ2-3; tentative D call: TRBD2 (6 bases). This CDR3 contains 15 residues. Germline V lookup: CDR1 SGDLS, CDR2 YYNGEE. V was shortened by 0 bases and J by 1 base, with 9 bases between the two germline ends. As DNA, the CDR3 is TGTGCCAGCAGCGTAGGCGGGACGGGCACAGATACGCAGTATTTT. Translated, it gives CASSVGGTGTDTQYF.

Only one count was recorded for this clone. In nucleotides, the CDR3 is TGTGCCAGCAGCGAGGGGGTATCAGGGGAAGGCACAGATACGCAGTATTTT. This codes for CASSEGVSGEGTDTQYF. This sequence joins TRBV9 and TRBJ2-3, with D tentatively TRBD1 (6 bases). Germline V gives CDR1 SGDLS, CDR2 YYNGEE. This CDR3 comprises 17 residues. The V gene lost 3 bases and the J gene lost 1 base, with 18 bases spanning the gap.

In DNA form, the CDR3 reads TGTGCCTGGGCCGGGGACACCGGGGAGCTGTTTTTT. This encodes CAWAGDTGELFF. The V and J genes are TRBV30 and TRBJ2-2; a weak D match, TRBD2 (5 bases). Trimming removed 5 bases from V and 3 bases from J, with 7 bases in between. This CDR3 region has 12 residues. The germline gives CDR1 GTSNPN, CDR2 SVGIG (reference sequence).

The J gene is TRBJ2-7, the V gene TRBV4-1; D is unclear. V lost 1 base and J lost 6, with 4 bases in between. The germline gives CDR1 MGHRA, CDR2 YSYEKL. The CDR3 loop spans 11 amino acids. CDR3 region: CASSQALEQYF. The CDR3 DNA follows: TGCGCCAGCAGCCAAGCCCTCGAGCAGTACTTC.

The V call is TRBV18, the J call TRBJ1-4; 7 bases map to TRBD1. V gave up 6 bases and J gave up 8 bases; unmatched junction bases: 9. The CDR3 sequence is 14 residues long. CDR1 KGHSH and CDR2 LQKENI come from the germline V gene. CDR3 nucleotide sequence: TGTGCCAGCTCCCAACGACAGGGAGGGGAAAAACTGTTTTTT. Protein: CASSQRQGGEKLFF.

This rearrangement joins TRBV10-1 to TRBJ2-3; a possible D gene is TRBD2 (7 bases). This CDR3 is built from 14 residues. V lost 7 bases and J 1 base, leaving 12 bases between the germline ends. From germline, CDR1 is WNHNN and CDR2 SYGVQD (reference sequence). The CDR3 nucleotides are TGCGCCAGCATGGCGGGGGCCCGCACAGATACGCAGTATTTT. This encodes CASMAGARTDTQYF.

This sequence joins TRBV7-9 and TRBJ2-2; perhaps TRBD2 as D (6 bases). Germline-derived CDR1 and CDR2 are SEHNR and FQNEAQ (reference sequence). V was pared by 4 bases and J by 0 bases, with 9 bases between. The CDR3 has 15 amino acids. This CDR3 is CASSSRDSNTGELFF. The CDR3 coding sequence is TGTGCCAGCAGCTCTCGGGACTCGAACACCGGGGAGCTGTTTTTT.

J is TRBJ1-2 and V is TRBV9; D gene uncertain. The CDR3 sequence is 13 residues long. The germline V gene encodes CDR1 SGDLS and CDR2 YYNGEE. The V and J ends lost 3 bases and 8 bases respectively, with 14 bases between them. The CDR3 protein is CASSALEIEGYTF. The CDR3 DNA reads TGTGCCAGCAGCGCCCTCGAAATAGAGGGCTACACCTTC.

The genes are TRBV10-1 and TRBJ1-5; D possibly corresponds to TRBD1 (6 bases). Germline V CDR1 and CDR2: WNHNN, SYGVQD (reference sequence). This CDR3 comprises 15 residues. Trimming took 5 bases from V and 4 from J, leaving 15 bases between them. CDR3 coding DNA: TGCGCCAGCAGTACCCGACAGGACCTTAATCAGCCCCAGCATTTT. Translated, it gives CASSTRQDLNQPQHF.

The chain recombines TRBV20-1 with TRBJ2-1; unclear D gene. In germline, CDR1 is DFQATT, CDR2 SNEGSKA (reference sequence). This CDR3 has 10 residues. In DNA, the CDR3 is TGCAGAAAAAAAAGGAATGAGCAGTTCTTC. It codes for CRKKRNEQFF.

In the case of this clone: One end of the junction is discordant with germline, which a read error may explain. This chain connects TRBV15 to TRBJ1-5; maybe TRBD1 (6 bases). The CDR3 totals 15 residues. Germline CDR1 is LNHNV and CDR2 is YYDKDF (reference sequence). CDR3 protein: CATSGEQGEDQPQHF. In nucleotides, the CDR3 is TGTGCCACCAGCGGAGAACAGGGAGAGGATCAGCCCCAGCATTTT.

The rearrangement uses TRBV5-5 and TRBJ2-7; D is possibly TRBD2 (5 bases). V was shortened by 2 bases and J by 6 bases, with 18 bases between the two germline ends. The CDR3 runs 15 residues. Germline loops: CDR1 SGHKS, CDR2 YYEKEE (reference sequence). The DNA for the CDR3 is TGTGCCAGCAGCTTCCGGCTCGGGGAAGCCCCCGAGCAGTACTTC. The encoded protein is CASSFRLGEAPEQYF. The full variable domain, in which reference TRBV5-5 and TRBJ2-7 provide the parts outside the CDR3, is DAGVTQSPTHLIKTRGQQVTLRCSPISGHKSVSWYQQVLGQGPQFIFQYYEKEERGRGNFPDRFSARQFPNYSSELNVNALLLGDSALYLCASSFRLGEAPEQYFGPGTRLTVT.

The rearrangement links TRBV9 to TRBJ2-3; maybe TRBD1 (6 bases). Germline CDR1 reads SGDLS; CDR2 reads YYNGEE. The length of the CDR3 is 17 residues. The ends were cut back, 3 bases at V and 4 bases at J, with 21 bases in the middle. The chain's CDR3 is CASSATGTPLSADTQYF. For the CDR3, the DNA is TGTGCCAGCAGCGCCACCGGGACACCCCTATCAGCAGATACGCAGTATTTT.

This chain connects TRBV6-5 to TRBJ2-1; 9 nucleotides agree with TRBD2. The J segment lost 9 bases and the V segment lost 7 bases, leaving 1 base of the junction unmatched. This CDR3 comprises 11 residues. Germline CDR1 reads MNHEY; CDR2 reads SVGAGI. The chain's CDR3 is CASKTSGEQFF. DNA for the CDR3: TGTGCCAGCAAGACTAGCGGTGAGCAGTTCTTC.